Below, 20 T cell receptor beta chains from the same sample are listed, as sequenced in a study of blood T cell repertoires in COVID-19. Sequencing used immunoSEQ multiplex PCR; TCRdb keeps in-frame clones, though not all of them. The sample lists roughly 230,000 clones, more than 75% occurring once. The material sequenced was PBMCs or T cells enriched from blood (not recorded which). Receptors were obtained from a woman aged 45 to 65 who had been exposed to COVID-19.

This clone was detected only once. This rearrangement joins TRBV18 to TRBJ2-2; TRBD1 matches 8 bases. The germline V gene encodes CDR1 KGHSH and CDR2 LQKENI. The CDR3 length is 16 residues. Trimming cost V 3 bases and J 4 bases; bases outside gene matches: 7. CDR3 sequence reads: CASSPARTGRTGELFF. DNA of the CDR3: TGTGCCAGCTCACCTGCGAGGACAGGGCGCACCGGGGAGCTGTTTTTT.

This chain links TRBV6-5 with TRBJ1-1; D may be TRBD1 (6 bases). CDR3 length: 13 residues. Germline V gene data show CDR1 as MNHEY and CDR2 as SVGAGI. The ends were cut back, 8 bases at V and 3 bases at J, with 13 bases in the middle. The CDR3 DNA follows: TGTGCCAGCGGACAGTATCTCTACACTGAAGCTTTCTTT. It yields the protein CASGQYLYTEAFF.

This chain links TRBV19 with TRBJ1-5; D gene unclear. The CDR3 covers 13 residues. Per the germline V gene, CDR1 is LNHDA and CDR2 is SQIVND (reference sequence). V lost 0 bases and J 7 bases, leaving 7 bases between the germline ends. The DNA for the CDR3 is TGTGCCAGTAGTATAGACCGGGGACAGCCCCAGCATTTT. Translating it yields CASSIDRGQPQHF.

Here the CDR3 DNA reads TGTGCCAGCCCAGGGGCCGGAAACACCATATATTTT. Translated: CASPGAGNTIYF. The J gene is TRBJ1-3, the V gene TRBV21-1; TRBD1, the table's D call, was not compared with the DNA. TRBV21-1 represents a pseudogene. There are 12 residues in the CDR3.

This rearrangement joins TRBV7-9 to TRBJ1-1, with 10 bases aligning to TRBD1. CDR3 length: 15 residues. Germline V lookup: CDR1 SEHNR, CDR2 FQNEAQ (reference sequence). V shed 5 bases, J shed 5 bases, and the junction held 8 bases outside the gene matches. CDR3 region: CASSLRTGGATEAFF. The CDR3 nucleotides are TGTGCCAGCAGCCTCCGGACAGGGGGGGCGACTGAAGCTTTCTTT.

The V gene is TRBV6-5, the J gene TRBJ1-6; 8 bases align to TRBD1. There are 14 residues in the CDR3. With V trimmed by 6 bases and J by 10 bases, 8 bases remained unmatched. Germline loops: CDR1 MNHEY, CDR2 SVGAGI. CDR3 amino acids: CASSRQGRESPLHF. In DNA, the CDR3 is TGTGCCAGCAGCCGACAGGGGAGGGAATCACCCCTCCACTTT.

This chain joins TRBV7-6 and TRBJ1-1; TRBD1 is a possible D gene (6 bases). Looked up from germline, CDR1 is SGHVS and CDR2 is FNYEAQ. This CDR3 contains 14 residues. Trimming took off 1 base at V and 5 bases at J, with 11 bases between the two ends. CDR3 DNA sequence: TGTGCCAGCAGCTTAGGGCAGGGGAGTACTGAAGCTTTCTTT. This gives the protein CASSLGQGSTEAFF.

This chain links TRBV4-1 with TRBJ1-1, with 8 bases fitting TRBD1. This CDR3 has 16 residues. Trimming cost V 0 bases and J 1 base; bases outside gene matches: 4. Germline V CDR1 and CDR2: MGHRA, YSYEKL. The CDR3 sequence is CASSQDRTGTNTEAFF. The CDR3 nucleotides are TGCGCCAGCAGCCAAGATCGGACAGGGACGAACACTGAAGCTTTCTTT.

The rearrangement links TRBV9 to TRBJ1-3; 11 nucleotides agree with TRBD1. Trimming at V came to 4 bases and at J to 0 bases, leaving 3 bases not matched to a gene. CDR3 length: 16 amino acids. Germline CDR1 reads SGDLS; CDR2 reads YYNGEE. The CDR3 DNA sequence: TGTGCCAGCAGCATTGGACAGGGGGCCTCTGGAAACACCATATATTTT. This encodes CASSIGQGASGNTIYF.

This sequence joins TRBV10-3 and TRBJ2-1; TRBD2 aligns across 10 bases. Germline CDR1 ENHRY, CDR2 SYGVKD. The CDR3 is 15 residues long. J gave up 8 bases and V 8 bases, and 12 bases lay outside the gene matches. The DNA for the CDR3 is TGTGCCATCGGCGCAGCGGGGGGGATCTTGGATGAGCAGTTCTTC. Encoded protein: CAIGAAGGILDEQFF.

J is TRBJ2-1 and V is TRBV11-2; D gene unclear. Trimming removed 6 bases at V and 4 bases at J, with 7 bases between. This CDR3 comprises 12 residues. The V gene's germline CDR1 is SGHAT and CDR2 FQNNGV. CDR3 residues: CASSPTYNEQFF. The CDR3 DNA reads as TGTGCCAGCAGTCCGACTTACAATGAGCAGTTCTTC.

This chain connects TRBV12-3 or TRBV12-4 to TRBJ1-1; D is perhaps TRBD1 (5 bases). The CDR3 has 13 amino acids. The V and J ends lost 5 bases and 5 bases respectively, with 12 bases between them. In DNA, the CDR3 is TGTGCCAGCAGTCAGGGACTTTTTACTGAAGCTTTCTTT. It yields the protein CASSQGLFTEAFF.

This clone occurred a few times. The rearrangement links TRBV21-1 to TRBJ1-5; the table names TRBD1, a call not compared with the DNA. TRBV21-1 is reported as a pseudogene. The CDR3 has 16 amino acids. CDR3 loop: CASSNPQGASNQPQHF. CDR3 nucleotides: TGTGCCAGCAGCAACCCACAGGGGGCGAGCAATCAGCCCCAGCATTTT.

This sequence joins TRBV9 and TRBJ2-2; 13 bases agree with TRBD2. Germline assignment: CDR1 SGDLS and CDR2 YYNGEE. The ends lost 4 bases at V and 6 bases at J; junction bases unmatched: 9. CDR3 length: 17 amino acids. The CDR3 protein is CASSSRLAGGSSGELFF. The DNA for the CDR3 is TGTGCCAGCAGCTCAAGACTAGCGGGGGGCTCATCCGGGGAGCTGTTTTTT.

The rearrangement links TRBV9 to TRBJ2-1; TRBD2 agrees at 9 bases. CDR3 length: 14 amino acids. Germline lookup yields CDR1 SGDLS and CDR2 YYNGEE. The V gene end was trimmed by 2 bases and the J gene end by 5 bases; junction bases not matched to a gene: 2. This chain's CDR3 is CASSVGGGDNEQFF. For the CDR3, the DNA is TGTGCCAGCAGCGTTGGCGGGGGGGACAATGAGCAGTTCTTC.

CDR3 sequence (DNA): TGTGCCAGCACAGGGGCGTTAGGCTATGGCTACACCTTC. This sequence encodes CASTGALGYGYTF. The rearrangement joins TRBV6-5 to TRBJ1-2, with a possible D match to TRBD1 (6 bases). Deletions cut 7 bases from V and 4 bases from J, with 13 bases between. Germline V lookup: CDR1 MNHEY, CDR2 SVGAGI. This CDR3 has 13 residues.

The chain carries TRBV21-1 and TRBJ2-6; the D call in the table, TRBD2, was not verified against the DNA. TRBV21-1 is recorded as a pseudogene. The CDR3 loop spans 18 amino acids. CDR3 in amino acids: CASSKARDQPSGANVLTF. Here the CDR3 DNA reads TGTGCCAGCAGCAAAGCGCGGGACCAACCCTCTGGGGCCAACGTCCTGACTTTC.

The J gene is TRBJ2-5, the V gene TRBV19, with D possibly being TRBD2 (6 bases). Germline V gene data show CDR1 as LNHDA and CDR2 as SQIVND (reference sequence). V was pared by 6 bases and J by 5 bases, with 13 bases between. This CDR3 spans 13 amino acids. CDR3 in amino acids: CASRRRGLETQYF. The CDR3 coding sequence is TGTGCCAGTAGGAGGCGGGGCTTGGAGACCCAGTACTTC.

The V and J genes are TRBV2 and TRBJ2-5, with 14 bases identical to TRBD2. There are 16 residues in the CDR3. CDR1 is SNHLY and CDR2 is FYNNEI in the germline V gene. V lost 5 bases to trimming and J lost 2 bases; unmatched junction nucleotides: 4. CDR3 residues: CASSTGLAGGQETQYF. The DNA for the CDR3 is TGTGCCAGCAGTACTGGACTAGCGGGGGGACAAGAGACCCAGTACTTC.

The chain couples TRBV28 to TRBJ2-7; 11 bases map to TRBD1. The CDR3 runs 15 residues. In germline, CDR1 is MDHEN, CDR2 SYDVKM. Unmatched junction bases numbered 7, after V lost 6 bases and J lost 3 bases. CDR3 loop: CASRRTGGPIYEQYF. In nucleotides, the CDR3 is TGTGCCAGCAGGCGGACAGGGGGCCCAATCTACGAGCAGTACTTC.